The 19 T cell receptor beta chains below all came from one sample that was sequenced in a study of CD8+ T cells in alopecia areata. Extracted RNA was reverse transcribed into cDNA, the sequencing template. Profiled with immunoSEQ multiplex PCR; TCRdb holds only in-frame clones, not every one. The top ten hold approximately 18% of the sample, which has 100,000 to 150,000 clones, approximately 49% seen once. This specimen was CD8+ T cells sorted from blood, taken at week 0. The source is a human donor with alopecia areata.

The chain has TRBV25-1 and TRBJ2-7; 8 bases line up with TRBD2. The germline gives CDR1 MGHDK, CDR2 SYGVNS. The CDR3 extends over 14 amino acids. Trimming cost V 4 bases and J 5 bases; bases outside gene matches: 7. The CDR3 DNA follows: TGTGCCAGCAGTGCCAGTGCGGGGGGCCACGAGCAGTACTTC. Encoded protein: CASSASAGGHEQYF.

This clone turned up a few times. J is TRBJ2-7 and V is TRBV15; D ambiguous. CDR1 is LNHNV, CDR2 YYDKDF, per germline (reference sequence). Trimming cost V 6 bases and J 2 bases, with 11 bases left between them. This CDR3 has 13 amino acids. DNA of the CDR3: TGTGCCACCAGTCCGTCATGGGCCTACGAGCAGTACTTC. Translating gives CATSPSWAYEQYF. The full variable domain, rest sourced from reference TRBV15 and TRBJ2-7, is DAMVIQNPRYQVTQFGKPVTLSCSQTLNHNVMYWYQQKSSQAPKLLFHYYDKDFNNEADTPDNFQSRRPNTSFCFLDIRSPGLGDTAMYLCATSPSWAYEQYFGPGTRLTVT.

J is TRBJ1-1 and V is TRBV19, with TRBD1 identical over 8 bases. V was pared by 5 bases and J by 7 bases, with 9 bases of the junction left unmatched. CDR3 size: 14 residues. Germline V CDR1 and CDR2: LNHDA, SQIVND (reference sequence). Here the CDR3 reads CASSVAPGQVEAFF. CDR3 DNA sequence: TGTGCCAGTAGTGTCGCTCCGGGACAGGTTGAAGCTTTCTTT.

This CDR3 is CASSWEGTAKPPQHF. Here the CDR3 DNA reads TGTGCCAGCAGCTGGGAAGGGACAGCCAAGCCGCCCCAGCATTTT. The chain links TRBV5-5 to TRBJ1-5, with 7 bases that match TRBD1. The V gene's germline CDR1 is SGHKS and CDR2 YYEKEE (reference sequence). V shed 3 bases, J shed 9 bases, and the junction held 12 bases outside the gene matches. This CDR3 spans 15 amino acids.

V gene TRBV9 combines with J gene TRBJ1-2; no clear D gene. The CDR3 extends over 15 amino acids. V was clipped by 3 bases and J by 4 bases, with 16 bases between them. Germline V gene lookup returns CDR1 SGDLS and CDR2 YYNGEE. The CDR3 protein is CASSAEFRAGYGYTF. The DNA of the CDR3 is TGTGCCAGCAGCGCGGAATTTCGGGCCGGCTATGGCTACACCTTC.

The chain combines TRBV4-2 with TRBJ1-1; possibly TRBD1 for D (6 bases). The germline V and J ends were trimmed by 0 bases and 7 bases, with 21 bases remaining between them. Germline V gene data show CDR1 as LGHNA and CDR2 as YNFKEQ. The CDR3 is 17 amino acids. The CDR3 bases are TGTGCCAGCAGCCAAGAGATAACTCTAGGGGGGGGAGGTGAAGCTTTCTTT. Translated: CASSQEITLGGGGEAFF.

To note about this clone: A read error may account for a junction end that differs from germline. The genes are TRBV7-7 and TRBJ2-2, with D tentatively TRBD1 (5 bases). This CDR3 contains 17 residues. Looked up from germline, CDR1 is SSHAT and CDR2 is FNYEAQ (reference sequence). The CDR3 is CASSLVPPGMNTGELFF. Here the CDR3 DNA reads TGTGCTAGCAGCTTAGTCCCGCCAGGGATGAACACCGGGGAGCTGTTTTTT.

The chain carries TRBV5-6 and TRBJ2-3, with TRBD2 matching over 11 bases. In germline, CDR1 is SGHDT, CDR2 YYEEEE. The CDR3 length is 16 residues. The trim removed 2 bases at V and 2 bases at J, leaving 4 bases unmatched. This CDR3 is CASSFLAGGTTDTQYF. The CDR3 DNA sequence: TGTGCCAGCAGCTTTCTAGCGGGGGGCACCACAGATACGCAGTATTTT.

V is TRBV25-1 and J is TRBJ1-2; D gene uncertain. Germline V lookup: CDR1 MGHDK, CDR2 SYGVNS. The CDR3 totals 11 residues. V lost 7 bases and J 1 base, leaving 4 bases between the germline ends. This CDR3 reads CASNNNYGYTF. Written as DNA, the CDR3 is TGTGCCAGCAATAATAACTATGGCTACACCTTC.

The V gene is TRBV6-5, the J gene TRBJ1-6, with 7 nucleotides matching TRBD1. The V segment lost 2 bases and the J segment 8 bases; nucleotides outside the gene matches: 9. CDR3 size: 16 residues. CDR1 MNHEY and CDR2 SVGAGI come from the germline V gene. CDR3 nucleotides: TGTGCCAGCAGTTACCACGACAGGGATAGGGATTCACCCCTCCACTTT. Amino acids: CASSYHDRDRDSPLHF.

The chain couples TRBV2 to TRBJ2-2; no clear D gene. V gave up 8 bases and J gave up 4 bases, with 8 bases separating them. Germline values: CDR1 SNHLY, CDR2 FYNNEI. This CDR3 is built from 12 residues. Here the CDR3 reads CASPEPTGELFF. The CDR3 region has the DNA TGTGCCAGCCCCGAGCCCACCGGGGAGCTGTTTTTT.

This clone appeared a few times. The rearrangement uses TRBV7-9 and TRBJ2-5; TRBD1 agrees at 7 bases. Trimming cost V 0 bases and J 5 bases; bases outside gene matches: 9. The germline gives CDR1 SEHNR, CDR2 FQNEAQ (reference sequence). The CDR3 sequence is 16 residues long. CDR3 DNA sequence: TGTGCCAGCAGCTTAGCCCTTGACAGGGTTATGGAGACCCAGTACTTC. Residues: CASSLALDRVMETQYF.

This clone was recorded a few times. The chain combines TRBV6-5 with TRBJ1-2; D remains unclear. V lost 4 bases and J lost 6, with 9 bases in between. Germline V gene lookup returns CDR1 MNHEY and CDR2 SVGAGI. The CDR3 totals 12 residues. The CDR3 loop is CASSLDGDGYTF. The DNA for the CDR3 is TGTGCCAGCAGTTTGGATGGAGATGGCTACACCTTC.

V is TRBV5-4 and J is TRBJ1-4, with 8 bases matching TRBD1. Looked up from germline, CDR1 is SGHNT and CDR2 is YYREEE (reference sequence). The CDR3 loop spans 14 amino acids. Trimming at V came to 4 bases and at J to 8 bases, leaving 7 bases not matched to a gene. Written as DNA, the CDR3 is TGTGCCAGCAGCGAGGACAGGGAGAGCGAAAAACTGTTTTTT. It specifies CASSEDRESEKLFF.

The chain carries TRBV2 and TRBJ1-5; a possible D gene is TRBD1 (5 bases). V was trimmed by 6 bases and J by 8 bases, leaving 14 bases between them. This CDR3 has 13 amino acids. Per the germline V gene, CDR1 is SNHLY and CDR2 is FYNNEI. Here the CDR3 DNA reads TGTGCCAGCAGAGGGGACCCGGTGGAGCCCCAGCATTTT. Amino acid sequence: CASRGDPVEPQHF.

For the CDR3, the DNA is TGTGCCAGCAGCCCAGCCACCGGGTTCCGCAATGAGCAGTTCTTC. Its protein product is CASSPATGFRNEQFF. The chain recombines TRBV5-6 with TRBJ2-1; D remains unclear. Germline CDR1 SGHDT, CDR2 YYEEEE. This CDR3 has 15 residues. V lost 4 bases and J 6 bases, leaving 17 bases between the germline ends.

This clone was seen a few times. The chain is built from TRBV13 and TRBJ1-3, with D unresolved. Germline values: CDR1 PRHDT, CDR2 FYEKMQ (reference sequence). This CDR3 contains 13 residues. V was cut by 2 bases and J by 3 bases, with 5 bases left in between. The CDR3, as DNA: TGTGCCAGCAGCTTAAATGGTGGAAACACCATATATTTT. It is translated as CASSLNGGNTIYF.

The chain combines TRBV6-5 with TRBJ2-7; 7 positions agree with TRBD2. Germline trimming cut 5 bases from V and 0 bases from J; bases unmatched to any gene: 7. The germline V gene encodes CDR1 MNHEY and CDR2 SVGAGI. This CDR3 region has 15 residues. CDR3 bases: TGTGCCAGCAGTGGGGAGGGACTCCACTCCTACGAGCAGTACTTC. Its translation is CASSGEGLHSYEQYF.

This clone was picked up a small number of times. The CDR3 here is CASSLIASSGNTIYF. In nucleotides, the CDR3 is TGTGCCAGCAGCTTAATAGCCAGCTCTGGAAACACCATATATTTT. J is TRBJ1-3 and V is TRBV6-5; D is unresolved. Per germline, CDR1 MNHEY and CDR2 SVGAGI. The CDR3 loop spans 15 amino acids. V was trimmed by 6 bases and J by 0 bases, leaving 12 bases between them.